This T cell receptor (beta chain) appears in the sequencing data of a study of blood T cell repertoires in COVID-19. Study as a whole: Samples of COVID-19 (acute and convalescent) were obtained from the United States, Italy and Spain. In each case, the material was cDNA or gDNA derived from T cells, B-cell-depleted T cells, or PBMCs.

J gave up 3 bases and V 4 bases, and 7 bases lay outside the gene matches. CDR1 SGHDT and CDR2 YYEEEE come from the germline V gene. This CDR3 is built from 15 residues. Authors' methods: Amplification from reference gene primers served as the basis for estimated nucleated cell counts. Some clones are missing from TCRdb's copy, which holds only in-frame ones; the method was immunoSEQ multiplex PCR. V, J and clone size are those of that table, while D and trimming were read from the DNA. Of 60,000 to 75,000 clones listed, approximately 79% are singletons. The rearrangement joins TRBV5-6 to TRBJ2-7; TRBD1 agrees at 10 bases. This receptor was obtained from a human donor in a cohort sampled during active COVID-19. The specimen was peripheral blood. Written as DNA, the CDR3 is TGTGCCAGCAGCCTGGGACAGGGGAGCCTCTACGAGCAGTACTTC. This encodes CASSLGQGSLYEQYF. Full variable domain (outside the CDR3, taken from reference TRBV5-6 and TRBJ2-7): DAGVTQSPTHLIKTRGQQVTLRCSPKSGHDTVSWYQQALGQGPQFIFQYYEEEERQRGNFPDRFSGHQFPNYSSELNVNALLLGDSALYLCASSLGQGSLYEQYFGPGTRLTVT.